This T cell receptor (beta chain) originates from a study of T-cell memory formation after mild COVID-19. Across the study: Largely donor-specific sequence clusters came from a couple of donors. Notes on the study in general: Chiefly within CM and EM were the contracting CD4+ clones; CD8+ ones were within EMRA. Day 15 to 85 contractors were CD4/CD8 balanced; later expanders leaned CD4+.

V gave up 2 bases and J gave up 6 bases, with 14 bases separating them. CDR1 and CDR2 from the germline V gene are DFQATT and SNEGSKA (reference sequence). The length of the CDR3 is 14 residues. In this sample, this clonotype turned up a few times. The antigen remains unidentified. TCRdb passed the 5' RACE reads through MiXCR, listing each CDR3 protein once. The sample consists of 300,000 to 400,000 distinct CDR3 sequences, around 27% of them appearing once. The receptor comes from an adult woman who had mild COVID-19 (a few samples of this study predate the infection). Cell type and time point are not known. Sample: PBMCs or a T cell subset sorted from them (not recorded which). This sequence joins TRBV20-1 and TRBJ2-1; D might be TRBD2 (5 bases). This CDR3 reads CSARPGSGANEQFF. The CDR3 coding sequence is TGCAGTGCTAGACCGGGGAGCGGCGCCAATGAGCAGTTCTTC.